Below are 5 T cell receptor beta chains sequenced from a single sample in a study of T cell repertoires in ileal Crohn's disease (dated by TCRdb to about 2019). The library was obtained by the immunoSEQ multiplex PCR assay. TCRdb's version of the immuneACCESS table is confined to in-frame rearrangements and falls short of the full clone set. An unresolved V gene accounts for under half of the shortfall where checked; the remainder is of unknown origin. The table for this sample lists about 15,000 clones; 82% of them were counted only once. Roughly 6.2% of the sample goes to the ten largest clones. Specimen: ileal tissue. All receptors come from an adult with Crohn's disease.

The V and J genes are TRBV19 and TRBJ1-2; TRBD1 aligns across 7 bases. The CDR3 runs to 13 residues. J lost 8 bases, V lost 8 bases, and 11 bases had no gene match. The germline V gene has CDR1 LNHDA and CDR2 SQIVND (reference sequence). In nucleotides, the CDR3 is TGTGCCAGTCTCCAGGGACAGACTGCAGGCTACACCTTC. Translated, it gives CASLQGQTAGYTF.

CDR3 sequence (DNA): TGCAGCGCCCGGTTCCCTGTATACAATGAGCAGTTCTTC. It translates to CSARFPVYNEQFF. The gene calls are TRBV29-1 and TRBJ2-1; D ambiguous. From germline, CDR1 is SQVTM and CDR2 ANQGSEA. The length of the CDR3 is 13 residues. V was shortened by 7 bases and J by 4 bases, with 14 bases between the two germline ends.

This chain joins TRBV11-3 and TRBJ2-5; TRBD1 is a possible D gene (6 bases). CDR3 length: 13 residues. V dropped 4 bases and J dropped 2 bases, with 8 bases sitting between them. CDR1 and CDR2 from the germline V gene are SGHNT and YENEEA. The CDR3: CASSSQGQETQYF. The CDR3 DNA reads TGTGCCAGCAGCTCACAGGGACAAGAGACCCAGTACTTC.

CDR3 in DNA: TGTGCCAGCAGCCTAGACAGTGTTAATCAGCCCCAGCATTTT. This sequence encodes CASSLDSVNQPQHF. The chain has TRBV7-8 and TRBJ1-5, with a possible D match to TRBD1 (5 bases). Germline CDR1 SGHVS, CDR2 FQNEAQ. Deletions cut 5 bases from V and 4 bases from J, with 12 bases between. There are 14 residues in the CDR3. Full variable domain (outside the CDR3, taken from reference TRBV7-8 and TRBJ1-5): GAGVSQSPRYKVAKRGQDVALRCDPISGHVSLFWYQQALGQGPEFLTYFQNEAQLDKSGLPSDRFFAERPEGSVSTLKIQRTQQEDSAVYLCASSLDSVNQPQHFGDGTRLSIL.

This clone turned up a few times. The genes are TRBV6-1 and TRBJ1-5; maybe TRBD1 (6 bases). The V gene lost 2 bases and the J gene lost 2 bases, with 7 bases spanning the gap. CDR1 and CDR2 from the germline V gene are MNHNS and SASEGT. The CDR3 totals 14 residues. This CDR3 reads CASSERTGNQPQHF. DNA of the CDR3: TGTGCCAGCAGTGAACGGACAGGCAATCAGCCCCAGCATTTT.